The source of this T cell receptor beta chain is a study of shared clonotypes between healthy human individuals. Overall study: Three plates each covered CD4 naive and memory; CD8 naive two, CD8 memory one.

The naive CD8 population came from CD45RO-negative cells selected for CCR7, without terminally differentiated effector memory CD45RA+ cells. TCRdb's copy holds only in-frame clones and misses some; the assay was immunoSEQ multiplex PCR. The sample carries about 800,000 clones, approximately 97% recorded once. The CDR3 has 13 residues. Germline V gene sequence: CDR1 SGHTA, CDR2 FQGNSA. Trimming stripped 5 bases from V and 4 bases from J, with 12 bases between. The sequenced material came from naive CD8+ T cells sorted from blood. V and J are TRBV7-2 and TRBJ2-7; D unresolved. This TCR came from a man younger than 40 in good health. CDR3 sequence (DNA): TGTGCCAGCAGCGCTTTCTGGGGTTACGAGCAGTACTTC. It encodes CASSAFWGYEQYF.